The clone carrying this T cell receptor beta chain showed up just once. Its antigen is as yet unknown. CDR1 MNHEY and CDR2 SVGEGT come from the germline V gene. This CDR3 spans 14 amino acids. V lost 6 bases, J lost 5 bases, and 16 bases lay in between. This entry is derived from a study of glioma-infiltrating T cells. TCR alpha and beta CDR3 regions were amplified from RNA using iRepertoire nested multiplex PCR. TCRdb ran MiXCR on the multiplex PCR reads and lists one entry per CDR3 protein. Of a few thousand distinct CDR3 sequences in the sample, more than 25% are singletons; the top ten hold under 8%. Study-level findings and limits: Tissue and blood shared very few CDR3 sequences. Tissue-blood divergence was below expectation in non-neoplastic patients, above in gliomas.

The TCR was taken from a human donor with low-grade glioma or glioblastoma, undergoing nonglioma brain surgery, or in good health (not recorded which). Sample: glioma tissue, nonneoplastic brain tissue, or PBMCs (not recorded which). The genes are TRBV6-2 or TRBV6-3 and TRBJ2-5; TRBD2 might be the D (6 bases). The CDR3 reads CASSVTRTKETQYF. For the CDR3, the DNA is TGTGCCAGCAGCGTTACTAGGACTAAGGAGACCCAGTACTTC.